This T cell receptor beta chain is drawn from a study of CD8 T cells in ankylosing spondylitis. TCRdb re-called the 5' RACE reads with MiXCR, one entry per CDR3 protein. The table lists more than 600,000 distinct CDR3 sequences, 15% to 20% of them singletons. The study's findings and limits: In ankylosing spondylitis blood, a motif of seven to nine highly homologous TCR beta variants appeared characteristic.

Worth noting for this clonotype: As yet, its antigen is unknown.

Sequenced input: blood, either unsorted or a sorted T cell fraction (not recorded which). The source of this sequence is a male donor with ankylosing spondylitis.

CDR3: CASSYSVWQGNTEAFF. CDR3 in DNA: TGTGCCAGCAGTTACTCGGTTTGGCAGGGAAACACTGAAGCTTTCTTT. The rearrangement joins TRBV6-5 to TRBJ1-1; D possibly corresponds to TRBD1 (5 bases). V shed 0 bases and J shed 2 bases, with 13 bases lying between them. CDR3 length equals 16 residues. In germline, CDR1 is MNHEY, CDR2 SVGAGI.